The 29 T cell receptor beta chains below were found in one sample sequenced in a study of shared clonotypes between healthy human individuals. Repertoires were generated with immunoSEQ multiplex PCR, while TCRdb's copy carries only in-frame clones and drops some. The repertoire consists of hundreds of thousands of clones, with 97% occurring once and the leading ten covering 0.057%. The source material was naive CD4+ T cells sorted from blood. Subset indicated: CD45RA+ positively selected. Receptors were obtained from a woman in her 30s in good health.

This sequence joins TRBV28 and TRBJ2-1; 9 bases fit TRBD2. CDR3 length: 15 amino acids. Germline CDR1 MDHEN, CDR2 SYDVKM. After removal of 3 bases from V and 9 bases from J, the junction contained 9 bases not matched to a gene. As DNA, the CDR3 is TGTGCCAGCAGTTTCCCCTCTGGCGGGAGGGCTGAGCAGTTCTTC. Amino acid sequence: CASSFPSGGRAEQFF.

The rearrangement links TRBV28 to TRBJ2-5; D remains ambiguous. Germline values: CDR1 MDHEN, CDR2 SYDVKM. Trimming removed 2 bases from V and 5 bases from J, with 18 bases in between. This CDR3 has 16 residues. The DNA of the CDR3 is TGTGCCAGCAGTTTAGGTGTATTGGGTGATGGGGAGACCCAGTACTTC. Residues: CASSLGVLGDGETQYF.

The V call is TRBV29-1, the J call TRBJ2-7; no clear D. This CDR3 spans 13 amino acids. The germline V gene encodes CDR1 SQVTM and CDR2 ANQGSEA. Trimming cost V 1 base and J 4 bases, with 11 bases left between them. CDR3 DNA sequence: TGCAGCGTTGAAGTTGGAGTCCCTTACGAGCAGTACTTC. Translation gives CSVEVGVPYEQYF.

This clone was recorded only once. The V and J genes are TRBV4-1 and TRBJ1-2; D not resolved. The ends were cut back, 5 bases at V and 1 base at J, with 14 bases in the middle. CDR1 is MGHRA, CDR2 YSYEKL, per germline. The CDR3 is made up of 15 amino acids. This CDR3 reads CASSRAGVDNYGYTF. CDR3 in DNA: TGCGCCAGCAGCAGGGCCGGGGTAGATAACTATGGCTACACCTTC.

This clone has a single count. V and J are TRBV5-1 and TRBJ2-5; possibly TRBD1 or TRBD2 for D (6 bases each). The CDR3 length is 14 residues. The germline V and J ends were trimmed by 4 bases and 6 bases, with 16 bases remaining between them. Germline CDR1 is SGHRS and CDR2 is YFSETQ. The CDR3 loop is CASSPGEGGKTQYF. The CDR3 bases are TGCGCCAGCAGCCCGGGCGAAGGGGGGAAGACCCAGTACTTC.

V is TRBV2 and J is TRBJ2-1; 7 bases align to TRBD1. Germline V gives CDR1 SNHLY, CDR2 FYNNEI. CDR3 length: 13 residues. Germline trimming cut 8 bases from V and 8 bases from J; bases unmatched to any gene: 9. The CDR3 nucleotides are TGTGCCAGCGGTATAAACAGGGGCGATGAGCAGTTCTTC. This translates into CASGINRGDEQFF.

The chain links TRBV28 to TRBJ2-6, with a possible D match to TRBD1 (6 bases). The germline V gene has CDR1 MDHEN and CDR2 SYDVKM. The germline V and J ends were trimmed by 6 bases and 0 bases, with 18 bases remaining between them. The CDR3 contains 18 residues. CDR3 bases: TGTGCCAGCAGCTCACGTGGACAGTGGCGCTCTGGGGCCAACGTCCTGACTTTC. The encoded protein is CASSSRGQWRSGANVLTF.

V and J are TRBV19 and TRBJ2-5, with D perhaps TRBD1 (5 bases). Germline assignment: CDR1 LNHDA and CDR2 SQIVND (reference sequence). Trimming cost V 6 bases and J 11 bases, with 16 bases left between them. The CDR3 has 12 amino acids. The CDR3 loop is CASSARGGKQYF. CDR3 DNA: TGTGCCAGTAGCGCTAGGGGCGGAAAGCAGTACTTC.

The chain recombines TRBV4-2 with TRBJ2-7; 7 nucleotides align to TRBD2. Germline V lookup: CDR1 LGHNA, CDR2 YNFKEQ. The trim removed 0 bases at V and 0 bases at J, leaving 5 bases unmatched. The CDR3 is made up of 16 amino acids. The CDR3 DNA is TGTGCCAGCAGCCAAGATGCGGCGGGAGTCTCCTACGAGCAGTACTTC. The encoded protein is CASSQDAAGVSYEQYF.

The chain is built from TRBV29-1 and TRBJ2-5, with TRBD2 identical over 15 bases. CDR3 length: 15 residues. The V gene end was trimmed by 6 bases and the J gene end by 4 bases; junction bases not matched to a gene: 6. The germline V gene has CDR1 SQVTM and CDR2 ANQGSEA. CDR3 protein: CSVRPGLAGGETQYF. The CDR3 bases are TGCAGCGTCCGCCCGGGACTAGCGGGAGGAGAGACCCAGTACTTC.

The CDR3 coding sequence is TGTGCCAGCTCACCGCCCCCAGGTCACAATGAGCAGTTCTTC. This encodes CASSPPPGHNEQFF. The chain combines TRBV18 with TRBJ2-1, with D hard to call. The CDR3 spans 14 residues. V shed 3 bases and J shed 5 bases, with 11 bases lying between them. Germline CDR1 is KGHSH and CDR2 is LQKENI.

This sequence joins TRBV5-1 and TRBJ2-7; the D is unclear. V was pared by 1 base and J by 3 bases, with 11 bases between. Per germline, CDR1 SGHRS and CDR2 YFSETQ. This CDR3 comprises 14 residues. The CDR3 sequence: CASSLLRMSYEQYF. As DNA, the CDR3 is TGCGCCAGCAGCTTGTTGCGTATGAGCTACGAGCAGTACTTC.

The chain uses TRBV6-1 and TRBJ2-5; no definite D call. The CDR3 has 15 amino acids. V lost 4 bases, J lost 5 bases, and 17 bases lay in between. CDR1 is MNHNS and CDR2 is SASEGT in the germline V gene. CDR3 sequence reads: CASSAITPFHETQYF. As DNA, the CDR3 is TGTGCCAGCAGTGCTATTACTCCGTTTCACGAGACCCAGTACTTC.

The chain couples TRBV28 to TRBJ1-5, with D possibly being TRBD1 (5 bases). The CDR3 has 15 residues. Per the germline V gene, CDR1 is MDHEN and CDR2 is SYDVKM. V lost 8 bases and J lost 7, with 21 bases in between. In nucleotides, the CDR3 is TGTGCCAGCGAAGCCGGATTGGGGCAGCGACAGCCCCAGCATTTT. Its translation: CASEAGLGQRQPQHF.

The chain joins TRBV5-1 to TRBJ2-7, with D possibly being TRBD1 (6 bases). In germline, CDR1 is SGHRS, CDR2 YFSETQ. CDR3 size: 14 residues. V shed 0 bases and J shed 7 bases, with 14 bases lying between them. The CDR3 sequence is CASSLVWPRGEQYF. As DNA, the CDR3 is TGCGCCAGCAGCTTGGTGTGGCCTAGGGGGGAGCAGTACTTC.

This chain connects TRBV6-4 to TRBJ2-6; 9 nucleotides match TRBD1. CDR1 is MRHNA, CDR2 SNTAGT, per germline. The CDR3 loop spans 17 amino acids. The junction had 8 bases not matched to a gene; V was cut back by 6 bases and J by 2 bases. The CDR3 region has the DNA TGTGCCAGCAGAAGACAGGGGGATGTAGCTGGGGCCAACGTCCTGACTTTC. Amino acids: CASRRQGDVAGANVLTF.

The chain has TRBV7-2 and TRBJ1-1, with unresolved D. The length of the CDR3 is 16 residues. The V end lost 1 base, the J end lost 3 bases, and 15 bases lay between the germline ends. From germline, CDR1 is SGHTA and CDR2 FQGNSA. The CDR3 DNA sequence: TGTGCCAGCAGCTTAGTAGAAGGGTCAAGGTACACTGAAGCTTTCTTT. Its protein product is CASSLVEGSRYTEAFF. Full variable domain (missing parts from reference TRBV7-2 and TRBJ1-1): GAGVSQSPSNKVTEKGKDVELRCDPISGHTALYWYRQSLGQGLEFLIYFQGNSAPDKSGLPSDRFSAERTGGSVSTLTIQRTQQEDSAVYLCASSLVEGSRYTEAFFGQGTRLTVV.

The chain recombines TRBV18 with TRBJ1-1; D is unresolved. CDR3 length: 14 amino acids. Trimming shortened V by 4 bases and J by 1 base, and 10 bases separated the two germline ends. The V gene's germline CDR1 is KGHSH and CDR2 LQKENI. The CDR3, as DNA: TGTGCCAGCTCACTAACTACAGAGAACACTGAAGCTTTCTTT. Amino acids: CASSLTTENTEAFF.

J is TRBJ1-1 and V is TRBV18, with 10 bases fitting TRBD1. Germline V gene lookup returns CDR1 KGHSH and CDR2 LQKENI. J gave up 0 bases and V 6 bases, and 22 bases lay outside the gene matches. This CDR3 comprises 21 residues. The CDR3 reads CASSRRPGQGSTPQMNTEAFF. The CDR3 DNA reads TGTGCCAGCTCGAGACGACCGGGACAGGGGAGCACCCCCCAGATGAACACTGAAGCTTTCTTT.

The chain links TRBV2 to TRBJ2-7; 7 nucleotides align to TRBD1. With 5 bases clipped from V and 2 bases from J, the junction kept 6 bases outside the gene matches. The V gene's germline CDR1 is SNHLY and CDR2 FYNNEI. The CDR3 runs 14 residues. This CDR3 is CASSPNRGPYEQYF. CDR3 coding DNA: TGTGCCAGCAGTCCCAACAGGGGTCCCTACGAGCAGTACTTC. Full variable domain (remainder filled in from reference TRBV2 and TRBJ2-7): EPEVTQTPSHQVTQMGQEVILRCVPISNHLYFYWYRQILGQKVEFLVSFYNNEISEKSEIFDDQFSVERPDGSNFTLKIRSTKLEDSAMYFCASSPNRGPYEQYFGPGTRLTVT.

The chain uses TRBV4-2 and TRBJ2-7; 7 bases are shared with TRBD1. The V gene's germline CDR1 is LGHNA and CDR2 YNFKEQ. V lost 0 bases to trimming and J lost 6 bases; unmatched junction nucleotides: 11. The CDR3 spans 16 residues. This chain's CDR3 is CASSQEIVQGYAEQYF. DNA of the CDR3: TGTGCCAGCAGCCAAGAGATTGTACAGGGGTACGCCGAGCAGTACTTC.

This chain uses TRBV27 with TRBJ2-5, with D uncertain. Trimming stripped 4 bases from V and 0 bases from J, with 3 bases between. The CDR3 is 12 residues long. The V gene's germline CDR1 is MNHEY and CDR2 SMNVEV (reference sequence). CDR3 in amino acids: CASSSYQETQYF. CDR3 DNA: TGTGCCAGCAGTTCGTACCAAGAGACCCAGTACTTC.

The chain's CDR3 is CASSHRGEGAYEQYF. Here the CDR3 DNA reads TGCGCCAGCAGCCACCGAGGGGAGGGGGCCTACGAGCAGTACTTC. This chain uses TRBV4-1 with TRBJ2-5, with TRBD2 as a possible D gene (7 bases). The better agreement between TRBJ2-7 and the DNA end casts doubt on the J call. This CDR3 is built from 15 residues. The germline V gene has CDR1 MGHRA and CDR2 YSYEKL.

The chain joins TRBV6-4 to TRBJ2-1; 11 bases fit TRBD1. The V and J ends lost 6 bases and 6 bases, in that order; junction bases with no gene match: 7. The CDR3 length is 15 residues. Germline CDR1 reads MRHNA; CDR2 reads SNTAGT. The CDR3 is CASRPSGQGGNEQFF. The CDR3 region has the DNA TGTGCCAGCAGACCCTCGGGACAGGGGGGCAATGAGCAGTTCTTC.

The sample holds one count of this clone. J is TRBJ1-2 and V is TRBV7-5. TRBV7-5 is assigned pseudogene status. The CDR3 is 11 residues long. CDR3 loop: CVRVQRRGYTF. Here the CDR3 DNA reads TGTGTCAGGGTACAGAGGCGGGGCTACACCTTC.

This clone was found once. The chain is built from TRBV6-6 and TRBJ2-5, with D perhaps TRBD1 (5 bases). The germline gives CDR1 MNHNY, CDR2 SVGAGI (reference sequence). The CDR3 runs to 14 residues. The germline V and J ends were trimmed by 5 bases and 4 bases, with 14 bases remaining between them. In DNA form, the CDR3 reads TGTGCCAGCAGTCACGCCGACAGCCCAGAGACCCAGTACTTC. It is translated as CASSHADSPETQYF.

The rearrangement joins TRBV20-1 to TRBJ2-5, with a possible D match to TRBD2 (6 bases). Germline assignment: CDR1 DFQATT and CDR2 SNEGSKA (reference sequence). Trimming cost V 5 bases and J 9 bases, with 13 bases left between them. The CDR3 sequence is 11 residues long. As DNA, the CDR3 is TGCAGTGCTCAGCGTGGAGGGTCCCAGTACTTC. This gives the protein CSAQRGGSQYF.

The chain couples TRBV5-6 to TRBJ1-5; 10 bases match TRBD1. The CDR3 is 14 residues long. Trimming at V came to 4 bases and at J to 7 bases, leaving 5 bases not matched to a gene. Germline V CDR1 and CDR2: SGHDT, YYEEEE. CDR3 region: CASSRGTGEQPQHF. The CDR3 DNA follows: TGTGCCAGCAGCCGAGGGACAGGGGAACAGCCCCAGCATTTT. Full variable domain (missing parts from reference TRBV5-6 and TRBJ1-5): DAGVTQSPTHLIKTRGQQVTLRCSPKSGHDTVSWYQQALGQGPQFIFQYYEEEERQRGNFPDRFSGHQFPNYSSELNVNALLLGDSALYLCASSRGTGEQPQHFGDGTRLSIL.

The gene calls are TRBV4-2 and TRBJ2-5; D gene ambiguous. Trimming pared 0 bases from V and 5 bases from J, leaving 13 bases between. CDR3 length: 15 amino acids. Germline CDR1 LGHNA, CDR2 YNFKEQ. DNA of the CDR3: TGTGCCAGCAGCCAAGATGCTTTCGCCGGCGAGACCCAGTACTTC. It codes for CASSQDAFAGETQYF.